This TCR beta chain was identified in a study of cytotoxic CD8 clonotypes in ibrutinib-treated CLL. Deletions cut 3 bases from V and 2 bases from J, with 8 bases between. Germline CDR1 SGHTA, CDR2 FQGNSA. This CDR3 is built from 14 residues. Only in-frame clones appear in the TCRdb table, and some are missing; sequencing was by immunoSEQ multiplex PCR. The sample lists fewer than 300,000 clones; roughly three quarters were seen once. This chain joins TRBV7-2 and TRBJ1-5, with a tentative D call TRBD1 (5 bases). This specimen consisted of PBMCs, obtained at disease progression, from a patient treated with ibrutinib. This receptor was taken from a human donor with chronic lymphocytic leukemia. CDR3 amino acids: CASSFRVGNQPQHF. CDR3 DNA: TGTGCCAGCAGCTTCAGGGTTGGCAATCAGCCCCAGCATTTT.